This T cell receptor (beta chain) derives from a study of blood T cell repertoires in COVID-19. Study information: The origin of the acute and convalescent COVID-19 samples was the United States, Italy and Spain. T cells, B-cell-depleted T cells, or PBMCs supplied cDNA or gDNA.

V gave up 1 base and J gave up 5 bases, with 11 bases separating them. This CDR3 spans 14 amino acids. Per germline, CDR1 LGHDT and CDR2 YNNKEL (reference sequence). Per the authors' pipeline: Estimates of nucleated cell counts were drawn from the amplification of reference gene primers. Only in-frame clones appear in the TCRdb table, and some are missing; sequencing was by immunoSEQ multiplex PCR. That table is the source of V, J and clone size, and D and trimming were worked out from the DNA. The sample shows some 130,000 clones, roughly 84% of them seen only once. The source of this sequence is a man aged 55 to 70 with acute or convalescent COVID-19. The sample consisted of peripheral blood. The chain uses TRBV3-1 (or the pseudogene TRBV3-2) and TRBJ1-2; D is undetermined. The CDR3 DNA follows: TGTGCCAGCAGCCAAGTACGGGGATCGTATGGCTACACCTTC. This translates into CASSQVRGSYGYTF.